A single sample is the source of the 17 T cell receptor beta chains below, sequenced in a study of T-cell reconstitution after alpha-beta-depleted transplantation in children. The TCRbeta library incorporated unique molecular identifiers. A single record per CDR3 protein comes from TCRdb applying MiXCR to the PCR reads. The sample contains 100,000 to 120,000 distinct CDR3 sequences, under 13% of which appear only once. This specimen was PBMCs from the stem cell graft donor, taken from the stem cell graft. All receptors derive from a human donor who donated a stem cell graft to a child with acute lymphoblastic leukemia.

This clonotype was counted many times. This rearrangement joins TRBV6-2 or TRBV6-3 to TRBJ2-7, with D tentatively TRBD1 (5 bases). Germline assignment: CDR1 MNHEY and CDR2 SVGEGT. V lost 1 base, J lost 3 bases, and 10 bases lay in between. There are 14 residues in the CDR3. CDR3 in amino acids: CASSYFQGFYEQYF. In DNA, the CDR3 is TGTGCCAGCAGTTACTTCCAGGGTTTCTACGAGCAGTACTTC.

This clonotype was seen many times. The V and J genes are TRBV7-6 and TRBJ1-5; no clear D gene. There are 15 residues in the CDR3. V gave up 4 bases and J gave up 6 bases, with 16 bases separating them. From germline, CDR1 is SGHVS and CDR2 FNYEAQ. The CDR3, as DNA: TGTGCCAGCAGCTCCTACGGTCCCGGGTTTCAGCCCCAGCATTTT. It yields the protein CASSSYGPGFQPQHF. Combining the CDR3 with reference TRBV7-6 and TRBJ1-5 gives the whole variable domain GAGVSQSPRYKVTKRGQDVALRCDPISGHVSLYWYRQALGQGPEFLTYFNYEAQQDKSGLPNDRFSAERPEGSISTLTIQRTEQRDSAMYRCASSSYGPGFQPQHFGDGTRLSIL.

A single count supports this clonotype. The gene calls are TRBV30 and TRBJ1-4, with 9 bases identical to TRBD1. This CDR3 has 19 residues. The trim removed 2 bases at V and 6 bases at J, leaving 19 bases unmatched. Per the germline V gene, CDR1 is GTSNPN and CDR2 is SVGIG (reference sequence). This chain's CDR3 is CAWSPAYGTGPVLDEKLFF. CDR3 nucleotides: TGTGCCTGGAGTCCAGCGTACGGGACAGGGCCTGTGCTGGATGAAAAACTGTTTTTT.

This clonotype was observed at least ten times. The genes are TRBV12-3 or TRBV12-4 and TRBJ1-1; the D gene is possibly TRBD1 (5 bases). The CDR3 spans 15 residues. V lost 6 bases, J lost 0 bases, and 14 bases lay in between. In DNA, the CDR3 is TGTGCCAGCAGACGGGACGTCGTAATGAACACTGAAGCTTTCTTT. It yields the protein CASRRDVVMNTEAFF.

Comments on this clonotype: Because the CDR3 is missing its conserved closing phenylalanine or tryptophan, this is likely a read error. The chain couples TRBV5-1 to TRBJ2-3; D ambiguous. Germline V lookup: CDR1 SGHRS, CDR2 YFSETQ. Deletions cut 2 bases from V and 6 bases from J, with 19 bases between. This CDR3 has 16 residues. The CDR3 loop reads CASSFSRCQQYDTQYL. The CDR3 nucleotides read TGCGCCAGCAGCTTCTCCAGGTGTCAACAATACGATACGCAGTATTTG.

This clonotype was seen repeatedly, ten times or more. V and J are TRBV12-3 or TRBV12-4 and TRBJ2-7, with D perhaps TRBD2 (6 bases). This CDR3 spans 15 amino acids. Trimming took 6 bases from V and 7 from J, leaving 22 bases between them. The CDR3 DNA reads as TGTGCCAGCAGGACCGGACGGGAGACCTTTTTGGAGCAGTACTTC. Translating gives CASRTGRETFLEQYF.

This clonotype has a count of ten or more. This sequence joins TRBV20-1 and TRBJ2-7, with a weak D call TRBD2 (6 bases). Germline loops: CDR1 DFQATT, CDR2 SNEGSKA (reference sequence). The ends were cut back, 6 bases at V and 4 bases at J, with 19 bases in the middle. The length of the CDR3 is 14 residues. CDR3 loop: CSAQKPEGSYEQYF. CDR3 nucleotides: TGCAGTGCCCAAAAGCCGGAGGGAAGTTACGAGCAGTACTTC.

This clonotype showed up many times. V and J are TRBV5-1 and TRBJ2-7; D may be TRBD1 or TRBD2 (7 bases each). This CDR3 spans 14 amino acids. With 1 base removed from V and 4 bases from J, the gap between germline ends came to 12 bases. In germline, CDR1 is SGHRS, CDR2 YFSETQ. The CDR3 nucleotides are TGCGCCAGCAGCTTGAGCGGGACAGTTTACGAGCAGTACTTC. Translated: CASSLSGTVYEQYF.

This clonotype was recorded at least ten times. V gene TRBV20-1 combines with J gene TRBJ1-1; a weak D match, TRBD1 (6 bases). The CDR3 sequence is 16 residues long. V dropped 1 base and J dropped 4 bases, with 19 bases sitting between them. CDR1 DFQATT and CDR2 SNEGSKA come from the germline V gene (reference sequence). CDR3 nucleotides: TGCAGTGCTAGAGCTCAGACAGGAGGAATTTCCACTGAAGCTTTCTTT. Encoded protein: CSARAQTGGISTEAFF.

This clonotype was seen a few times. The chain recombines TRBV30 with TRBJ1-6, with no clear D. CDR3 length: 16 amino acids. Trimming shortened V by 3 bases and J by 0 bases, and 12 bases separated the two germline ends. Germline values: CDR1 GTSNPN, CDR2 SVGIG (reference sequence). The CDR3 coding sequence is TGTGCCTGGAGAGGGAGCGAGCGCTCCTATAATTCACCCCTCCACTTT. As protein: CAWRGSERSYNSPLHF.

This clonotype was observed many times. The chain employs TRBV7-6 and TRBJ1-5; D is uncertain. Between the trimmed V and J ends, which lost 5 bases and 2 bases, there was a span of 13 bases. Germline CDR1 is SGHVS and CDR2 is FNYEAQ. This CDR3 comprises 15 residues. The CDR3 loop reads CASSQTSLGNQPQHF. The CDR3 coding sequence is TGTGCCAGCAGCCAAACATCCTTAGGCAATCAGCCCCAGCATTTT.

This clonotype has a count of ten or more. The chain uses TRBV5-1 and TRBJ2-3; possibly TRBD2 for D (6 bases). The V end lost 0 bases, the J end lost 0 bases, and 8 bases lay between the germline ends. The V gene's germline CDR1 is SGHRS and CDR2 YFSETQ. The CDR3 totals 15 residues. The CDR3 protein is CASSLEGTSTDTQYF. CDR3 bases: TGCGCCAGCAGCTTGGAGGGGACTAGCACAGATACGCAGTATTTT.

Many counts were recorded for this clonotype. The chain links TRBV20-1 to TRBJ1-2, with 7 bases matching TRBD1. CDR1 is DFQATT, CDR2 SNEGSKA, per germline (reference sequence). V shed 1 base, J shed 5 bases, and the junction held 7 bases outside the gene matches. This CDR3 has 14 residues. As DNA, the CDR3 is TGCAGTGCTAGAGCCGCGCGGGACAGATATGGCTACACCTTC. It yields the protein CSARAARDRYGYTF.

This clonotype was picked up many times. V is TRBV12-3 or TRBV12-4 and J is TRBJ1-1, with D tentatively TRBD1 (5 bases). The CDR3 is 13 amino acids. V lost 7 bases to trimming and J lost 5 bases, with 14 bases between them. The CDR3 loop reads CASTPGGRTEAFF. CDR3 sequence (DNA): TGTGCCAGCACCCCGGGGGGGAGGACTGAAGCTTTCTTT.

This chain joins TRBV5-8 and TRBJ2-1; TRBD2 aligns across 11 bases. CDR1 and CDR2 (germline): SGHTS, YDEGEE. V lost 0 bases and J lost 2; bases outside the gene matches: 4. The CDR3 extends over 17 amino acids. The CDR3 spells CASSLGLAGIAYNEQFF. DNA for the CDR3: TGTGCCAGCAGCTTGGGACTAGCGGGGATCGCCTACAATGAGCAGTTCTTC.

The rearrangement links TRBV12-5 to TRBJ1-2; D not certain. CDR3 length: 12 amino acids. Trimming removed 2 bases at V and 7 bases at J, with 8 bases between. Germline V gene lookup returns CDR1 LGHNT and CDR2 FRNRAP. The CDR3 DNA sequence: TGTGCTAGTGGTTTGACAGACCCTGGCTACACCTTC. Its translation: CASGLTDPGYTF.

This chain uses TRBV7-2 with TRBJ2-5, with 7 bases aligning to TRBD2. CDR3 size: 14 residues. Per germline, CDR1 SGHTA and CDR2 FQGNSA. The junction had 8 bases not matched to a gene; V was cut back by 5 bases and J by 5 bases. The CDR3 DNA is TGTGCCAGCAGCGGGACTAACCCTCGGGAGACCCAGTACTTC. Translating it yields CASSGTNPRETQYF.